The 8 T cell receptor beta chains below all came from one sample that was sequenced in a study of blood T cell repertoires in COVID-19. TCRdb's table, derived via immunoSEQ multiplex PCR, lists solely in-frame clones and lacks some. The profile covers about 90,000 clones, with about 75% appearing a single time and approximately 10% taken by the ten largest. Sequences were obtained from peripheral blood. The origin of the receptors is an elderly woman with acute or convalescent COVID-19.

This rearrangement joins TRBV6-5 to TRBJ2-1; the D is unclear. CDR3 length: 11 amino acids. Trimming took off 10 bases at V and 2 bases at J, with 6 bases between the two ends. Germline CDR1 MNHEY, CDR2 SVGAGI. CDR3 sequence: CATLAYNEQFF. The CDR3 DNA follows: TGTGCCACCCTTGCCTACAATGAGCAGTTCTTC.

DNA of the CDR3: TGCGCCAGCAGCTTAGAACCCCATAGCGGGGGTGTAACAGATACGCAGTATTTT. Amino acids: CASSLEPHSGGVTDTQYF. This rearrangement joins TRBV5-1 to TRBJ2-3, with 9 bases that match TRBD2. V dropped 2 bases and J dropped 3; count of bases not matched to a gene: 13. The CDR3 totals 18 residues. From germline, CDR1 is SGHRS and CDR2 YFSETQ.

In its sample, this clone was seen once. The gene calls are TRBV21-1 and TRBJ2-3; the table names TRBD2, a call not compared with the DNA. TRBV21-1 constitutes a pseudogene. The CDR3 extends over 13 amino acids. In DNA form, the CDR3 reads TGTGCCAGCAGCATCCACCGGGTGGATACGCAGTATTTT. Translated: CASSIHRVDTQYF.

The chain employs TRBV7-9 and TRBJ2-1; 8 bases agree with TRBD1. CDR1 SEHNR and CDR2 FQNEAQ come from the germline V gene (reference sequence). CDR3 length: 18 residues. The junction had 15 bases not matched to a gene; V was cut back by 7 bases and J by 1 base. DNA of the CDR3: TGTGCCAGCACTTCTGGGACAGGTCTTCGTTGGTCCTACAATGAGCAGTTCTTC. It encodes CASTSGTGLRWSYNEQFF.

The CDR3 sequence is CASSLRTGGPSGQPQHF. CDR3 coding DNA: TGTGCCAGCAGTTTGAGAACAGGGGGACCATCGGGTCAGCCCCAGCATTTT. The chain joins TRBV27 to TRBJ1-5, with 8 bases matching TRBD1. The CDR3 loop spans 17 amino acids. Germline V CDR1 and CDR2: MNHEY, SMNVEV (reference sequence). J lost 6 bases, V lost 3 bases, and 13 bases had no gene match.

This chain uses TRBV28 with TRBJ2-4, with a tentative D call TRBD2 (5 bases). V was pared by 6 bases and J by 0 bases, with 12 bases between. The CDR3 contains 15 residues. CDR1 is MDHEN, CDR2 SYDVKM, per germline. This chain's CDR3 is CASRDNRGAKNIQYF. For the CDR3, the DNA is TGTGCCAGCAGGGATAACCGGGGAGCCAAAAACATTCAGTACTTC. Looking up the rest from reference TRBV28 and TRBJ2-4 gives the full variable domain: DVKVTQSSRYLVKRTGEKVFLECVQDMDHENMFWYRQDPGLGLRLIYFSYDVKMKEKGDIPEGYSVSREKKERFSLILESASTNQTSMYLCASRDNRGAKNIQYFGAGTRLSVL.

The V call is TRBV27, the J call TRBJ1-4; D uncertain. CDR1 MNHEY and CDR2 SMNVEV come from the germline V gene (reference sequence). The CDR3 runs to 15 residues. The CDR3 bases are TGTTCCAAGACTGCCAAGACGGACTCCCCTGAAAAACTGTTTTTT. It encodes CSKTAKTDSPEKLFF.

This clone was counted only a few times. The chain carries TRBV19 and TRBJ2-2; 7 nucleotides match TRBD2. This CDR3 has 17 amino acids. Germline V gene lookup returns CDR1 LNHDA and CDR2 SQIVND (reference sequence). Germline trimming cut 4 bases from V and 3 bases from J; bases unmatched to any gene: 11. The DNA of the CDR3 is TGTGCCAGTAGTAAGGTAGCGGGTGGGCTTCACACCGGGGAGCTGTTTTTT. Its translation is CASSKVAGGLHTGELFF. Full variable domain (remainder filled in from reference TRBV19 and TRBJ2-2): DGGITQSPKYLFRKEGQNVTLSCEQNLNHDAMYWYRQDPGQGLRLIYYSQIVNDFQKGDIAEGYSVSREKKESFPLTVTSAQKNPTAFYLCASSKVAGGLHTGELFFGEGSRLTVL.